Described below is a single TCR beta chain sequence and its context. This CDR3 spans 13 amino acids. J lost 6 bases, V lost 4 bases, and 4 bases had no gene match. Germline V CDR1 and CDR2: SNHLY, FYNNEI. As handled by the study authors: Amplification of reference gene primers provided the estimated nucleated cell counts. The data were produced by immunoSEQ multiplex PCR, yet TCRdb's version contains in-frame clones alone and is incomplete. V, J and clone size are those of that table, while D and trimming were read from the DNA. The sample shows about 440,000 clones, 88% of them seen only once. This sample was taken from a study of blood T cell repertoires in COVID-19.

This rearrangement joins TRBV2 to TRBJ1-1, with TRBD1 identical over 8 bases. The sequenced material came from peripheral blood. The receptor was derived from a woman aged 45-65 years with COVID-19, enrolled during active disease. The CDR3 bases are TGTGCCAGCAGTGCAGGGGGCTTGGCTGAAGCTTTCTTT. Residues: CASSAGGLAEAFF.